This T cell receptor beta chain originates from a study of vaccination and CD4 T cells after COVID-19. Study in general: For a few convalescent patients, sampling occurred both at day 14 and at days 161 to 241 after vaccination.

This clonotype has only a few counts. Antigen: not known. Germline V gives CDR1 DFQATT, CDR2 SNEGSKA (reference sequence). The ends lost 5 bases at V and 10 bases at J; junction bases unmatched: 2. This CDR3 has 10 residues. Sample time point: late sampling 161 to 241 days after vaccination in a few convalescent patients. The sample's treatment: approximately 10-day PBMC culture with coronavirus spike peptide pools or control peptides (ViraFEST assay). Dates of positive PCR ran from March to December 2020, before US Alpha, Beta and Delta variants. Sequencing of the DNA from cultured CD4+ T cells was carried out with the Oncomine TCR Beta short-read assay. Investigators obtained genomic DNA by extraction from cultured CD4+ T cells. One entry per CDR3 protein results from TCRdb running MiXCR on the PCR reads. Among about 25,000 distinct CDR3 sequences listed, 28% were seen once.

The material was CD4+ T cells from blood, cultured in vitro, obtained about 7 months after SARS-CoV-2 vaccination. This clonotype originated in a human donor who had recovered from COVID-19. The chain joins TRBV20-1 to TRBJ2-3; 8 bases align to TRBD1. CDR3 sequence reads: CSASDRAQYF. Here the CDR3 DNA reads TGCAGTGCTTCGGACAGGGCGCAGTATTTT.